This record looks at one T cell receptor (beta chain) sequence and its context. Its antigen is undetermined. With 60 Vbeta and 13 Jbeta primers, the PCR was carried out. Libraries were prepared by immunoSEQ multiplex PCR; TCRdb keeps only in-frame clonotypes and omits some of them. The sample includes about 160,000 clones, roughly 85% of them seen just once. The data stem from a study of cytomegalovirus exposure and HLA in healthy donors. Study context: Falling in the Caucasian-associated ancestry cluster were about four fifths of about 400 genotyped donors. Findings of the study overall: Data from an earlier analysis indicated that most TCR beta V segments were productive either about 87% or about 30% of the time.

In germline, CDR1 is SGHNT, CDR2 YYREEE (reference sequence). With 0 bases removed from V and 1 base from J, the gap between germline ends came to 8 bases. This CDR3 comprises 15 residues. Sample: PBMCs. The chain couples TRBV5-4 to TRBJ2-4; tentatively, D is TRBD1 (6 bases). This receptor was taken from a man younger than 35 in good health and CMV-seropositive. Here the CDR3 DNA reads TGTGCCAGCAGCTTGGCAGGGGCCGCCAAAAACATTCAGTACTTC. This gives the protein CASSLAGAAKNIQYF.